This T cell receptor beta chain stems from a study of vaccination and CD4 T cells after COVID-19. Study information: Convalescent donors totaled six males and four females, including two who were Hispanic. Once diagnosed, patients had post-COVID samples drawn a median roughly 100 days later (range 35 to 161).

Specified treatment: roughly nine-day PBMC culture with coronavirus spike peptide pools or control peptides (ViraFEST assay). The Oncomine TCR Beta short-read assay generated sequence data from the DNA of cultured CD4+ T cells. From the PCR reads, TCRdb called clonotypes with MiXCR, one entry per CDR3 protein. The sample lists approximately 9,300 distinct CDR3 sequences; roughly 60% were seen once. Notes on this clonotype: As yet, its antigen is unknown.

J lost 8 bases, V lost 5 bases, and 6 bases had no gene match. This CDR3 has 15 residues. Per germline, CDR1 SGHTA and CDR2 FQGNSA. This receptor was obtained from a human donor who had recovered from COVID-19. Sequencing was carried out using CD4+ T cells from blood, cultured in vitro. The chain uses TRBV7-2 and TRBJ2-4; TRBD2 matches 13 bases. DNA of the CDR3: TGTGCCAGCAGCCGGACTAGCGGGGGATTGGACATTCAGTACTTC. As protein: CASSRTSGGLDIQYF.